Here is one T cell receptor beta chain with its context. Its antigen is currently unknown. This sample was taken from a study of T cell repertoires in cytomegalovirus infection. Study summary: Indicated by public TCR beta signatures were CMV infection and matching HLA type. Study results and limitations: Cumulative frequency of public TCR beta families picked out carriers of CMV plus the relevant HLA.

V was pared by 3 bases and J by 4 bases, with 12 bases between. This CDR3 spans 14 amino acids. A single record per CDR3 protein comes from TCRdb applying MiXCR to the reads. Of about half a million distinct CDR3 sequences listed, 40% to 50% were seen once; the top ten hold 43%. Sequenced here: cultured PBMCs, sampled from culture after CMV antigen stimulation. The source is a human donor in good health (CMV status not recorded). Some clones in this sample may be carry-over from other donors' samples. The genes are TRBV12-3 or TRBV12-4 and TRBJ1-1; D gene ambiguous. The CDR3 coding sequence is TGTGCCAGCAGTTTTCTCGGCCGTGTCACTGAAGCTTTCTTT. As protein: CASSFLGRVTEAFF.